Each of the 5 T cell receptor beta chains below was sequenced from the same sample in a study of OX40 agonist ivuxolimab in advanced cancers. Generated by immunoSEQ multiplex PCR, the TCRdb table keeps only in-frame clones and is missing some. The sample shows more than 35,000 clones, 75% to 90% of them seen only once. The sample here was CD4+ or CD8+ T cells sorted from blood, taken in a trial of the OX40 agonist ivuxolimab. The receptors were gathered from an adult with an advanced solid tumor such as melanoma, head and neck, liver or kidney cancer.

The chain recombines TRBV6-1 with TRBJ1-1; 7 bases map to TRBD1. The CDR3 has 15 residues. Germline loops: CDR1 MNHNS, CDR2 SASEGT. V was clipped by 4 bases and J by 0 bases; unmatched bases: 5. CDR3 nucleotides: TGTGCCAGCAGTGGGGGGGACAGAATGAACACTGAAGCTTTCTTT. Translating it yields CASSGGDRMNTEAFF.

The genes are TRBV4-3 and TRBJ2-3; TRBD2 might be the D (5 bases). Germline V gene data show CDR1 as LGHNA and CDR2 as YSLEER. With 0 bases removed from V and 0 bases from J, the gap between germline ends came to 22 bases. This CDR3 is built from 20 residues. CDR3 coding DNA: TGCGCCAGCAGCCAAGATCAAAACCTAGAACTCAGGACTAGCACAGATACGCAGTATTTT. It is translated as CASSQDQNLELRTSTDTQYF.

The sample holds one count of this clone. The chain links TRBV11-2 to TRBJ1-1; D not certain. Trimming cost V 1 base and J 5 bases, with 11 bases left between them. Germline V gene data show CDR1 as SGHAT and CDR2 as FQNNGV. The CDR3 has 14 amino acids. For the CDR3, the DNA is TGTGCCAGCAGCTTAGCACCCGGGTCGACTGAAGCTTTCTTT. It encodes CASSLAPGSTEAFF.

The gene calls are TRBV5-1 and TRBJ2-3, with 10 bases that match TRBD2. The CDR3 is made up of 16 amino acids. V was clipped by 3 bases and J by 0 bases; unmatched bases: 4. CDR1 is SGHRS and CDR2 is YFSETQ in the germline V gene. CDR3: CASSSGLAASTDTQYF. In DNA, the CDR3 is TGCGCCAGCAGCTCCGGACTAGCGGCTAGCACAGATACGCAGTATTTT.

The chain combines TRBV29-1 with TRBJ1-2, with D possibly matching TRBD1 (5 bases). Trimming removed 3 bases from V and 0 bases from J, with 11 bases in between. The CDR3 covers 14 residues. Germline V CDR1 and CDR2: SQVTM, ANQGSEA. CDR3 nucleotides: TGCAGCGTTGATGACAGAACTGCTAACTATGGCTACACCTTC. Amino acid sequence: CSVDDRTANYGYTF. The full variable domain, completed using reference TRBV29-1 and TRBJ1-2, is SAVISQKPSRDICQRGTSLTIQCQVDSQVTMMFWYRQQPGQSLTLIATANQGSEATYESGFVIDKFPISRPNLTFSTLTVSNMSPEDSSIYLCSVDDRTANYGYTFGSGTRLTVV.